This TCR beta chain was sequenced during a study of T cell responses to AZD1222 COVID-19 vaccine. Trimming cost V 2 bases and J 0 bases, with 11 bases left between them. CDR3 length: 15 residues. In germline, CDR1 is SGHAT, CDR2 FQNNGV. Second doses that came at about 4 or about 12 weeks were put together. The protocol was immunoSEQ multiplex PCR, while the TCRdb copy is restricted to in-frame clones and leaves out a portion. This sample carries some 190,000 clones, 80% to 95% of them seen once, and the ten largest clones take 1.7%. J is TRBJ2-7 and V is TRBV11-2, with D tentatively TRBD1 or TRBD2 (6 bases each). The TCR originated in an adult who received the AZD1222 COVID-19 vaccine. The sequencing here drew on peripheral blood, taken 28 days after the second AZD1222 dose. CDR3 protein: CASSLRGDSSYEQYF. CDR3 nucleotides: TGTGCCAGCAGCTTAAGGGGGGATAGCTCCTACGAGCAGTACTTC. The full variable domain, with the rest looked up from reference TRBV11-2 and TRBJ2-7, is EAGVAQSPRYKIIEKRQSVAFWCNPISGHATLYWYQQILGQGPKLLIQFQNNGVVDDSQLPKDRFSAERLKGVDSTLKIQPAKLEDSAVYLCASSLRGDSSYEQYFGPGTRLTVT.